This T cell receptor (beta chain) came from a study of human T cells and chemical hapten exposure. Study as a whole: 2% DPC applied to a roughly 2 cm by roughly 2 cm arm area sensitized donors.

Time point denoted: pre-sensitization, week 0. Documented treatment: therapeutic diphenylcyclopropenone sensitization with weekly scalp DPC. Donors were 18 to 70-year-old alopecia patients suitable for DPC. Germline V lookup: CDR1 KGHSH, CDR2 LQKENI. The junction had 15 bases not matched to a gene; V was cut back by 3 bases and J by 8 bases. The CDR3 totals 17 residues. TCRdb redid the calling of the RACE reads with MiXCR, one entry per CDR3 protein. The data show roughly 110,000 distinct CDR3 sequences, roughly 12% seen once. This clonotype appeared a few times. The chain recombines TRBV18 with TRBJ1-2, with 10 bases aligning to TRBD1. This clonotype was obtained from a woman in her 50s with alopecia areata. Some clones in this sample may be carry-over from other donors' samples. The source was whole blood, collected in connection with sensitization to the hapten diphenylcyclopropenone (DPC). CDR3 protein: CASSPDFPGQGSKGYTF. CDR3 DNA sequence: TGTGCCAGCTCACCTGACTTTCCGGGACAGGGGAGTAAAGGCTACACCTTC. Based on the CDR3 plus reference TRBV18 and TRBJ1-2, the full variable domain is NAGVMQNPRHLVRRRGQEARLRCSPMKGHSHVYWYRQLPEEGLKFMVYLQKENIIDESGMPKERFSAEFPKEGPSILRIQQVVRGDSAAYFCASSPDFPGQGSKGYTFGSGTRLTVV.